This TCR beta chain was identified in a study of blood T cell repertoires in COVID-19. Participants reported their clinical history, and cohort assignment relied on those reports. Per the authors' pipeline: The assay estimated nucleated cells by amplifying reference gene primers. Clones were sequenced by immunoSEQ multiplex PCR, and TCRdb holds only the in-frame ones, with some missing. The DNA gave D and trimming, while V, J and clone size come from that table. The table lists hundreds of thousands of clones, 75% to 90% of them singletons. Germline V gene lookup returns CDR1 SQVTM and CDR2 ANQGSEA. This CDR3 has 13 residues. V shed 3 bases and J shed 3 bases, with 11 bases lying between them.

The receptor was derived from a woman in her forties who had recovered from COVID-19. Sequenced: PBMCs or T cells enriched from blood (not recorded which). The genes are TRBV29-1 and TRBJ1-2; no clear D. Here the CDR3 DNA reads TGCAGCGTTGATTATAGGGAGGACTATGGCTACACCTTC. As protein: CSVDYREDYGYTF.